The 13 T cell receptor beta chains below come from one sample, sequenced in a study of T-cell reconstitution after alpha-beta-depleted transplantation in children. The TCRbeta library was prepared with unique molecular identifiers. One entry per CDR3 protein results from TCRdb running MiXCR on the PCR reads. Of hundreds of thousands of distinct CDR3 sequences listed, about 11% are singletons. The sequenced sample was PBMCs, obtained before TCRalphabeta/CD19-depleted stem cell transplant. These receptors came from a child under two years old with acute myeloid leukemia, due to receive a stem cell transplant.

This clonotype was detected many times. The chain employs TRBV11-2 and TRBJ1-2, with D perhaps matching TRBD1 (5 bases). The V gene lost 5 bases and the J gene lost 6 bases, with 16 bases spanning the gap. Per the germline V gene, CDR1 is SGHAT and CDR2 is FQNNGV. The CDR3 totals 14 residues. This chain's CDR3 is CASSPAGRRNGYTF. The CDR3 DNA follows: TGTGCCAGCAGCCCGGCGGGACGCAGAAATGGCTACACCTTC.

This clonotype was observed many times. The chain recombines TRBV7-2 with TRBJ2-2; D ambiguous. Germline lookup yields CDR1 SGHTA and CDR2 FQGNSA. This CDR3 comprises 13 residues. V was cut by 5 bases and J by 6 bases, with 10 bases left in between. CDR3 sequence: CASSLSLPGELFF. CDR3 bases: TGTGCCAGCAGCCTTTCACTCCCCGGGGAGCTGTTTTTT. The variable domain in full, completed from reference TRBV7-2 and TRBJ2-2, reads GAGVSQSPSNKVTEKGKDVELRCDPISGHTALYWYRQSLGQGLEFLIYFQGNSAPDKSGLPSDRFSAERTGGSVSTLTIQRTQQEDSAVYLCASSLSLPGELFFGEGSRLTVL.

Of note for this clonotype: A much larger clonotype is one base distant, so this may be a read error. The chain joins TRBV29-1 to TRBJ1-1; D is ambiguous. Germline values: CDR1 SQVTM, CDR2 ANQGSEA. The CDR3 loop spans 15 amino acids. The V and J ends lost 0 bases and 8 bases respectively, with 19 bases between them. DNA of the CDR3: TGCAGCGTTGAAGACGCCGAGGTGCATGGAGGAGAAGCTTTCTTT. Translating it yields CSVEDAEVHGGEAFF.

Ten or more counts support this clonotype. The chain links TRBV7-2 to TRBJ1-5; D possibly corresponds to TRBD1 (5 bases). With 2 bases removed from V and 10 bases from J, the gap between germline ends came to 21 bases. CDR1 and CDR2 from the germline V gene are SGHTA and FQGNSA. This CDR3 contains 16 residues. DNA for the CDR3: TGTGCCAGCAGCTTAAGGGGACCGACAAATCCCGAACCCCAGCATTTT. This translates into CASSLRGPTNPEPQHF.

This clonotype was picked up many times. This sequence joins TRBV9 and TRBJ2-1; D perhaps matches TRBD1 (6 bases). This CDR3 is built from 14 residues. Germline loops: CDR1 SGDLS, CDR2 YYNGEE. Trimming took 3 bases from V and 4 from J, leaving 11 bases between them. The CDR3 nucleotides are TGTGCCAGCAGCGCACAGGGTTCGTACAATGAGCAGTTCTTC. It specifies CASSAQGSYNEQFF.

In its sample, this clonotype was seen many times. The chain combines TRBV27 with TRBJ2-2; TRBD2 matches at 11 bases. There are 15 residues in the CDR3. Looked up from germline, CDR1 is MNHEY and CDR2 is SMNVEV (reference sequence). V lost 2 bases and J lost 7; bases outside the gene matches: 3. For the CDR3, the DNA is TGTGCCAGCAGTTTAACTAGCGGGAGTGGCGGGGAGCTGTTTTTT. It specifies CASSLTSGSGGELFF.

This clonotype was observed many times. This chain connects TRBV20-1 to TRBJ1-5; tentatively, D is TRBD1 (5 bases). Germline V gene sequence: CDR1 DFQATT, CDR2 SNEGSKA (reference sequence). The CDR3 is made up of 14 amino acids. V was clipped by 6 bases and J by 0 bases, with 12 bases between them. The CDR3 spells CSAVFRDSNQPQHF. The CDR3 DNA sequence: TGCAGTGCGGTTTTCAGGGATAGCAATCAGCCCCAGCATTTT.

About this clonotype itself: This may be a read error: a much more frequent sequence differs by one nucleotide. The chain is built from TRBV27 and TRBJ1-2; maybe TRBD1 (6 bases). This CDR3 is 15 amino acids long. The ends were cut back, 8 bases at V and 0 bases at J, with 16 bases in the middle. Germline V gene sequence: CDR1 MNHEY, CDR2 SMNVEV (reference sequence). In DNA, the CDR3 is TGTGCCAGCCGGATAAACAGGGCGGCTAACTATGGCTACACCTTC. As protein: CASRINRAANYGYTF.

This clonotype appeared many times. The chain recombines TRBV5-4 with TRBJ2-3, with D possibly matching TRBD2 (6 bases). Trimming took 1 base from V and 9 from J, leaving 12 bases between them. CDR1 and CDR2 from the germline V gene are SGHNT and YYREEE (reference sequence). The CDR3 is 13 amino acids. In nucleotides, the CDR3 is TGTGCCAGCAGCTTGTCCCTAGCGAACACGCAGTATTTT. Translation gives CASSLSLANTQYF.

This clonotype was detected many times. The CDR3 nucleotides read TGTGCCAGCAGCCAAGATTGGACTAGCGGGAGGTACGAGCAGTACTTC. Translated: CASSQDWTSGRYEQYF. This chain connects TRBV4-2 to TRBJ2-7; TRBD2 matches at 14 bases. The CDR3 loop spans 16 amino acids. Germline-derived CDR1 and CDR2 are LGHNA and YNFKEQ. The junction had 2 bases not matched to a gene; V was cut back by 0 bases and J by 4 bases.

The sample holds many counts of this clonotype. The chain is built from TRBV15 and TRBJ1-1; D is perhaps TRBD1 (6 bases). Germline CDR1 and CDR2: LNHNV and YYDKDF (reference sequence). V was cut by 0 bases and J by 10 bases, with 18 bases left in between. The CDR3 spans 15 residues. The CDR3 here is CATSRDRVTGERAFF. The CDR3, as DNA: TGTGCCACCAGCAGAGATAGGGTGACAGGCGAGAGAGCTTTCTTT.

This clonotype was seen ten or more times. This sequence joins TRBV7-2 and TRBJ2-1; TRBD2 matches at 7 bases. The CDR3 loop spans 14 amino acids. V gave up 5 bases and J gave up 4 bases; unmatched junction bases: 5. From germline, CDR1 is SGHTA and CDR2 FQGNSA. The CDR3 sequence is CASSPRGLYNEQFF. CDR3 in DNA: TGTGCCAGCAGCCCGAGGGGACTATACAATGAGCAGTTCTTC.

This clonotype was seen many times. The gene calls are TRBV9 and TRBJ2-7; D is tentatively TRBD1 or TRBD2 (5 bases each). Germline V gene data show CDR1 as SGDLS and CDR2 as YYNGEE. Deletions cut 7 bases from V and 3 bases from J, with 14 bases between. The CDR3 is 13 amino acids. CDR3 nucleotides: TGTGCCAGCCTCCGAGGGGAGCTCTACGAGCAGTACTTC. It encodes CASLRGELYEQYF.